A single sample gave rise to the 16 T cell receptor beta chains below, sequenced in a study of blood T cell repertoires in COVID-19. The repertoire was sequenced with immunoSEQ multiplex PCR; TCRdb's copy has only in-frame clones and lacks some. Of roughly 290,000 clones listed, around 81% are singletons. Sequencing was done on a sample of peripheral blood. Receptor source: a person aged 70 to 79 with COVID-19, enrolled during active disease.

The genes are TRBV2 and TRBJ2-3, with D possibly being TRBD1 (6 bases). There are 14 residues in the CDR3. The V and J ends lost 6 bases and 4 bases respectively, with 14 bases between them. In germline, CDR1 is SNHLY, CDR2 FYNNEI. This CDR3 is CASRLQGGADTQYF. Written as DNA, the CDR3 is TGTGCCAGCAGGTTACAGGGTGGGGCAGATACGCAGTATTTT.

The chain combines TRBV7-8 with TRBJ2-1; 9 bases agree with TRBD2. The CDR3 has 17 amino acids. CDR1 and CDR2 from the germline V gene are SGHVS and FQNEAQ. V shed 1 base and J 8 bases; nucleotides not matched to a gene: 12. The CDR3 nucleotides read TGTGCCAGCAGCTTAGGCGGGGCCCCTCGCGGGGGGGATGAGCAGTTCTTC. Encoded protein: CASSLGGAPRGGDEQFF.

The chain links TRBV3-1 (or the pseudogene TRBV3-2) to TRBJ2-1; 8 bases line up with TRBD1. The J segment lost 6 bases and the V segment lost 4 bases, leaving 17 bases of the junction unmatched. Germline V gene sequence: CDR1 LGHDT, CDR2 YNNKEL (reference sequence). This CDR3 is 18 amino acids long. CDR3 DNA sequence: TGTGCCAGCAGCCCCCTCCATCGGACAGGGACACCTTTCAATGAGCAGTTCTTC. Its translation: CASSPLHRTGTPFNEQFF.

The V call is TRBV19, the J call TRBJ1-5; 7 bases fit TRBD1. The V gene's germline CDR1 is LNHDA and CDR2 SQIVND (reference sequence). The CDR3 runs 14 residues. V trimming: 9 bases; J trimming: 2 bases; junction bases outside the gene matches: 7. The CDR3 spells CASNRQGGNQPQHF. In nucleotides, the CDR3 is TGTGCCAGCAACAGACAGGGTGGCAATCAGCCCCAGCATTTT.

V is TRBV29-1 and J is TRBJ1-1; D possibly corresponds to TRBD1 (6 bases). The CDR3 is 14 residues long. Germline V gene lookup returns CDR1 SQVTM and CDR2 ANQGSEA. CDR3 in DNA: TGCGGGGCCCCGGGACAAGGCTTGGACACTGAAGCTTTCTTT. Residues: CGAPGQGLDTEAFF.

The V call is TRBV27, the J call TRBJ1-2; perhaps TRBD1 as D (5 bases). The CDR3 runs to 14 residues. The germline V and J ends were trimmed by 5 bases and 0 bases, with 10 bases remaining between them. Germline CDR1 MNHEY, CDR2 SMNVEV (reference sequence). The CDR3 sequence: CASSGQSPNYGYTF. CDR3 in DNA: TGTGCCAGCAGTGGACAATCTCCTAACTATGGCTACACCTTC.

The chain joins TRBV29-1 to TRBJ2-7, with 8 nucleotides matching TRBD1. Germline loops: CDR1 SQVTM, CDR2 ANQGSEA. The CDR3 runs 13 residues. V shed 5 bases, J shed 5 bases, and the junction held 8 bases outside the gene matches. CDR3: CSVTQGQAHEQYF. The CDR3, as DNA: TGCAGCGTTACGCAGGGACAGGCCCACGAGCAGTACTTC.

This clone appeared a few times. The chain carries TRBV27 and TRBJ2-7; D might be TRBD2 (6 bases). The ends were cut back, 0 bases at V and 0 bases at J, with 24 bases in the middle. Germline values: CDR1 MNHEY, CDR2 SMNVEV (reference sequence). The CDR3 sequence is 20 residues long. CDR3 region: CASSLSRQLLVAGNSYEQYF. In nucleotides, the CDR3 is TGTGCCAGCAGTTTATCTCGCCAGTTATTGGTGGCGGGGAACTCCTACGAGCAGTACTTC.

A few counts support this clone. The chain has TRBV9 and TRBJ2-3; perhaps TRBD2 as D (7 bases). V lost 3 bases and J lost 6, with 26 bases in between. Germline V gene sequence: CDR1 SGDLS, CDR2 YYNGEE. The CDR3 is 18 amino acids. This chain's CDR3 is CASSATGPTSLSGDTQYF. Written as DNA, the CDR3 is TGTGCCAGCAGCGCGACAGGACCGACTAGCCTTTCAGGGGATACGCAGTATTTT. The full variable domain, in which reference TRBV9 and TRBJ2-3 provide the parts outside the CDR3, is DSGVTQTPKHLITATGQRVTLRCSPRSGDLSVYWYQQSLDQGLQFLIQYYNGEERAKGNILERFSAQQFPDLHSELNLSSLELGDSALYFCASSATGPTSLSGDTQYFGPGTRLTVL.

V is TRBV7-9 and J is TRBJ1-2, with D perhaps TRBD1 (5 bases). CDR1 and CDR2 (germline): SEHNR, FQNEAQ (reference sequence). The CDR3 is 13 amino acids. Deletions cut 5 bases from V and 1 base from J, with 8 bases between. CDR3 DNA: TGTGCCAGCAGCGATGACAGTAACTATGGCTACACCTTC. Residues: CASSDDSNYGYTF.

This rearrangement joins TRBV29-1 to TRBJ2-2; D gene uncertain. Germline values: CDR1 SQVTM, CDR2 ANQGSEA. Trimming removed 7 bases from V and 7 bases from J, with 7 bases in between. This CDR3 has 10 residues. Written as DNA, the CDR3 is TGCAGCGCATTAAACGGGGAGCTGTTTTTT. It specifies CSALNGELFF.

This sequence joins TRBV21-1 and TRBJ2-7; no DNA check was done on the table's D call, TRBD2. TRBV21-1 is given as a pseudogene. CDR3 size: 15 residues. Here the CDR3 reads CASSTSGSYSYEQYF. CDR3 nucleotide sequence: TGTGCCAGCAGCACCAGCGGGAGTTACTCCTACGAGCAGTACTTC.

This clone was recorded a few times. The J gene is TRBJ2-2, the V gene TRBV5-1; 9 bases map to TRBD1. Germline V gene data show CDR1 as SGHRS and CDR2 as YFSETQ. With V trimmed by 4 bases and J by 5 bases, 6 bases remained unmatched. CDR3 length: 15 residues. As DNA, the CDR3 is TGCGCCAGCAGCCAAGGACAGGGGCAGACCGGGGAGCTGTTTTTT. Protein sequence: CASSQGQGQTGELFF.

A few counts support this clone. The V and J genes are TRBV5-1 and TRBJ1-5; D not certain. Trimming took off 0 bases at V and 10 bases at J, with 11 bases between the two ends. The CDR3 sequence is 13 residues long. Germline values: CDR1 SGHRS, CDR2 YFSETQ. The CDR3 reads CASSLGGESPQHF. The CDR3 DNA sequence: TGCGCCAGCAGCTTGGGCGGGGAGAGCCCCCAGCATTTT.

The CDR3 DNA sequence: TGTGCCAGCAGCCCCAGACAGGGGACTAGCAATCAGCCCCAGCATTTT. Translation gives CASSPRQGTSNQPQHF. The J gene is TRBJ1-5, the V gene TRBV6-2 or TRBV6-3; 8 bases map to TRBD1. V dropped 6 bases and J dropped 0; count of bases not matched to a gene: 7. Germline CDR1 and CDR2: MNHEY and SVGEGT. The length of the CDR3 is 16 residues.

The chain uses TRBV5-1 and TRBJ1-1, with D uncertain. Germline V gene sequence: CDR1 SGHRS, CDR2 YFSETQ. The CDR3 has 15 residues. With 0 bases removed from V and 0 bases from J, the gap between germline ends came to 9 bases. The CDR3 loop reads CASSLGHRLNTEAFF. The CDR3 nucleotides are TGCGCCAGCAGCTTGGGTCACAGATTGAACACTGAAGCTTTCTTT. Full variable domain (outside the CDR3, taken from reference TRBV5-1 and TRBJ1-1): KAGVTQTPRYLIKTRGQQVTLSCSPISGHRSVSWYQQTPGQGLQFLFEYFSETQRNKGNFPGRFSGRQFSNSRSEMNVSTLELGDSALYLCASSLGHRLNTEAFFGQGTRLTVV.